These 28 T cell receptor beta chains were sequenced from one sample in a study of PD-L1 blockade in urothelial cancer. Method: immunoSEQ multiplex PCR; TCRdb's copy keeps in-frame clones and lacks some. The data show tens of thousands of clones, 85% seen once. Time point in this sample: pretreatment peripheral blood. Sequencing was performed on PBMCs, taken around atezolizumab (anti-PD-L1) treatment. These receptors were taken from a man older than 75 with urothelial cancer.

The V call is TRBV5-4, the J call TRBJ2-2; TRBD1 matches 8 bases. The CDR3 spans 14 residues. V gave up 3 bases and J gave up 6 bases; unmatched junction bases: 4. Germline-derived CDR1 and CDR2 are SGHNT and YYREEE (reference sequence). CDR3 in amino acids: CASSSDRVSGELFF. CDR3 sequence (DNA): TGTGCCAGCAGCTCGGACAGGGTATCCGGGGAGCTGTTTTTT.

This sequence joins TRBV18 and TRBJ2-1, with 10 bases fitting TRBD2. The germline CDR1 and CDR2 sequences are KGHSH and LQKENI. Losses at the gene ends were 3 bases for V and 6 bases for J; bases not matched to a gene: 17. This CDR3 is built from 19 residues. CDR3 DNA sequence: TGTGCCAGCTCACCGCTTCCTAGCGGGAGAGAACGGTCAGGCAATGAGCAGTTCTTC. Translation: CASSPLPSGRERSGNEQFF.

The V call is TRBV7-2, the J call TRBJ1-1; a weak D match, TRBD1 (5 bases). The CDR3 covers 14 residues. The V and J ends lost 5 bases and 1 base respectively, with 11 bases between them. Germline-derived CDR1 and CDR2 are SGHTA and FQGNSA. The CDR3 loop reads CASSPVGGNTEAFF. DNA of the CDR3: TGTGCCAGCAGCCCCGTGGGGGGGAACACTGAAGCTTTCTTT.

This chain joins TRBV7-2 and TRBJ1-1; tentatively, D is TRBD1 (6 bases). V lost 2 bases to trimming and J lost 1 base, with 14 bases between them. Germline V gene lookup returns CDR1 SGHTA and CDR2 FQGNSA. The CDR3 consists of 16 residues. CDR3 sequence: CASSLNARGGNTEAFF. In DNA, the CDR3 is TGTGCCAGCAGCTTAAACGCACGAGGGGGGAACACTGAAGCTTTCTTT.

The rearrangement links TRBV29-1 to TRBJ1-4; D might be TRBD1 (5 bases). V was clipped by 4 bases and J by 8 bases, with 17 bases between them. Germline loops: CDR1 SQVTM, CDR2 ANQGSEA. The length of the CDR3 is 14 residues. In DNA, the CDR3 is TGCAGCGTTGGAGATCAGGGTTCAGGAGAAAAACTGTTTTTT. Its protein product is CSVGDQGSGEKLFF.

The chain employs TRBV30 and TRBJ2-2; D not certain. The CDR3 length is 13 residues. Looked up from germline, CDR1 is GTSNPN and CDR2 is SVGIG (reference sequence). V was trimmed by 3 bases and J by 7 bases, leaving 12 bases between them. This chain's CDR3 is CAWRQTEHGELFF. CDR3 nucleotide sequence: TGTGCCTGGAGACAAACAGAACACGGGGAGCTGTTTTTT.

V is TRBV5-1 and J is TRBJ2-5; 7 bases fit TRBD1. The CDR3 is made up of 15 amino acids. The junction had 6 bases not matched to a gene; V was cut back by 2 bases and J by 2 bases. In germline, CDR1 is SGHRS, CDR2 YFSETQ. DNA for the CDR3: TGCGCCAGCAGCTTTAACAGGGGCGCACAAGAGACCCAGTACTTC. Its translation is CASSFNRGAQETQYF.

The table lists this clone with a few counts. The chain recombines TRBV12-5 with TRBJ2-1; 14 nucleotides match TRBD2. V lost 4 bases to trimming and J lost 7 bases; unmatched junction nucleotides: 3. Germline assignment: CDR1 LGHNT and CDR2 FRNRAP. The CDR3 sequence is 15 residues long. CDR3 residues: CASGSGTSGSNEQFF. CDR3 DNA: TGTGCTAGTGGTTCCGGGACTAGCGGGAGTAATGAGCAGTTCTTC. Based on the CDR3 plus reference TRBV12-5 and TRBJ2-1, the full variable domain is DARVTQTPRHKVTEMGQEVTMRCQPILGHNTVFWYRQTMMQGLELLAYFRNRAPLDDSGMPKDRFSAEMPDATLATLKIQPSEPRDSAVYFCASGSGTSGSNEQFFGPGTRLTVL.

In its sample, this clone was seen a few times. This rearrangement joins TRBV6-5 to TRBJ2-7; TRBD1 aligns across 8 bases. The germline V gene has CDR1 MNHEY and CDR2 SVGAGI. V shed 5 bases, J shed 1 base, and the junction held 1 base outside the gene matches. This CDR3 is 13 amino acids long. CDR3 residues: CASSTGGSYEQYF. The CDR3 DNA reads TGTGCCAGCAGTACAGGGGGGTCCTACGAGCAGTACTTC.

This clone appeared a single time. V and J are TRBV5-4 and TRBJ2-7; 7 bases map to TRBD2. Germline CDR1 is SGHNT and CDR2 is YYREEE (reference sequence). After removal of 1 base from V and 0 bases from J, the junction contained 7 bases not matched to a gene. The CDR3 runs 16 residues. In nucleotides, the CDR3 is TGTGCCAGCAGCTTGACCTCGGGGGGAAACTCCTACGAGCAGTACTTC. Amino acid sequence: CASSLTSGGNSYEQYF.

This chain links TRBV7-6 with TRBJ2-7; 10 nucleotides agree with TRBD1. This CDR3 is 13 amino acids long. With 6 bases clipped from V and 7 bases from J, the junction kept 6 bases outside the gene matches. CDR1 is SGHVS and CDR2 is FNYEAQ in the germline V gene. CDR3 region: CASSSGTGEEQYF. The CDR3 nucleotides are TGTGCCAGCAGTTCCGGGACAGGGGAGGAGCAGTACTTC.

The chain links TRBV28 to TRBJ2-5, with D perhaps matching TRBD2 (5 bases). Germline V gene data show CDR1 as MDHEN and CDR2 as SYDVKM. V lost 6 bases and J lost 9, with 17 bases in between. The CDR3 is made up of 13 amino acids. CDR3 nucleotide sequence: TGTGCCAGCAGCTGGACGGGGTCGGTGGCCCAGTACTTC. Protein product: CASSWTGSVAQYF.

The rearrangement uses TRBV9 and TRBJ1-5, with 9 bases matching TRBD1. V trimming: 5 bases; J trimming: 3 bases; junction bases outside the gene matches: 6. The CDR3 sequence is 15 residues long. CDR1 and CDR2 from the germline V gene are SGDLS and YYNGEE. CDR3 sequence (DNA): TGTGCCAGCAGTGCCGGGACAGGGACCAATCAGCCCCAGCATTTT. Its protein product is CASSAGTGTNQPQHF.

The J gene is TRBJ2-3, the V gene TRBV12-5; 9 bases line up with TRBD2. J gave up 4 bases and V 4 bases, and 12 bases lay outside the gene matches. CDR3 size: 17 residues. The germline gives CDR1 LGHNT, CDR2 FRNRAP. Written as DNA, the CDR3 is TGTGCTAGTGGTTCCTTAGCGGGAGCCCCCCGCCCAGATACGCAGTATTTT. It translates to CASGSLAGAPRPDTQYF.

The chain couples TRBV11-2 to TRBJ2-7, with TRBD2 matching 7 bases. The length of the CDR3 is 14 residues. The germline V gene encodes CDR1 SGHAT and CDR2 FQNNGV. J lost 0 bases, V lost 6 bases, and 5 bases had no gene match. DNA of the CDR3: TGTGCCAGCAGTCTAGCGGCAAGCTCCTACGAGCAGTACTTC. Translated: CASSLAASSYEQYF.

This chain uses TRBV27 with TRBJ1-5; 8 bases agree with TRBD1. The CDR3 loop spans 15 amino acids. From germline, CDR1 is MNHEY and CDR2 SMNVEV (reference sequence). V shed 4 bases and J 2 bases; nucleotides not matched to a gene: 4. In DNA form, the CDR3 reads TGTGCCAGCAGTTACTCGGGACAGGGCAATCAGCCCCAGCATTTT. Protein product: CASSYSGQGNQPQHF.

This clone was seen a handful of times. The rearrangement uses TRBV6-5 and TRBJ1-4; 10 bases map to TRBD1. V dropped 2 bases and J dropped 6; count of bases not matched to a gene: 3. CDR1 and CDR2 (germline): MNHEY, SVGAGI. The CDR3 totals 15 residues. The CDR3 DNA follows: TGTGCCAGCAGTTACAGGGACAGGGGTTATGAAAAACTGTTTTTT. This codes for CASSYRDRGYEKLFF.

The V gene is TRBV30, the J gene TRBJ1-1, with 7 nucleotides matching TRBD1. Germline V gene lookup returns CDR1 GTSNPN and CDR2 SVGIG (reference sequence). The CDR3 extends over 13 amino acids. Losses at the gene ends were 1 base for V and 1 base for J; bases not matched to a gene: 0. CDR3 DNA sequence: TGTGCCTGGAGTGGACAGGGGAACACTGAAGCTTTCTTT. It encodes CAWSGQGNTEAFF.

The rearrangement links TRBV25-1 to TRBJ2-7; D call uncertain. The V gene lost 4 bases and the J gene lost 5 bases, with 12 bases spanning the gap. The CDR3 contains 13 residues. Germline CDR1 MGHDK, CDR2 SYGVNS. CDR3 sequence (DNA): TGTGCCAGCAGTGGGCCGACTTTGAACGAGCAGTACTTC. Residues: CASSGPTLNEQYF.

This clone was observed once. V is TRBV7-2 and J is TRBJ2-7; TRBD2 agrees at 8 bases. After removal of 0 bases from V and 3 bases from J, the junction contained 4 bases not matched to a gene. Germline V gene data show CDR1 as SGHTA and CDR2 as FQGNSA. The CDR3 contains 15 residues. DNA for the CDR3: TGTGCCAGCAGCTTAGCAACTAGCGGTGGCTACGAGCAGTACTTC. It translates to CASSLATSGGYEQYF. Using reference TRBV7-2 and TRBJ2-7 for the parts outside the CDR3, the full variable domain is GAGVSQSPSNKVTEKGKDVELRCDPISGHTALYWYRQSLGQGLEFLIYFQGNSAPDKSGLPSDRFSAERTGGSVSTLTIQRTQQEDSAVYLCASSLATSGGYEQYFGPGTRLTVT.

This chain links TRBV6-1 with TRBJ2-2, with TRBD2 identical over 13 bases. The length of the CDR3 is 20 residues. V lost 5 bases and J lost 2; bases outside the gene matches: 14. Germline-derived CDR1 and CDR2 are MNHNS and SASEGT. The CDR3: CASSKGLAGATKHNTGELFF. For the CDR3, the DNA is TGTGCCAGCAGTAAAGGACTAGCGGGAGCCACCAAGCATAACACCGGGGAGCTGTTTTTT.

The chain uses TRBV30 and TRBJ2-7, with 11 bases fitting TRBD2. This CDR3 region has 15 residues. The V and J ends lost 5 bases and 0 bases, in that order; junction bases with no gene match: 6. Looked up from germline, CDR1 is GTSNPN and CDR2 is SVGIG (reference sequence). The CDR3 sequence is CAWAKTSGASYEQYF. DNA of the CDR3: TGTGCCTGGGCCAAGACTAGCGGGGCCTCCTACGAGCAGTACTTC.

This chain links TRBV5-1 with TRBJ1-2, with 9 bases lining up with TRBD1. V lost 2 bases, J lost 5 bases, and 7 bases stayed unmatched. The germline CDR1 and CDR2 sequences are SGHRS and YFSETQ. The CDR3 has 15 residues. The DNA for the CDR3 is TGCGCCAGCAGCTTTGGGACAGGGATCGCTTATGGCTACACCTTC. As protein: CASSFGTGIAYGYTF.

This clone was detected a few times. The V call is TRBV27, the J call TRBJ1-1; D ambiguous. The germline gives CDR1 MNHEY, CDR2 SMNVEV (reference sequence). Trimming removed 1 base at V and 5 bases at J, with 11 bases between. This CDR3 comprises 14 residues. CDR3 nucleotides: TGTGCCAGCAGTTTATTGAACGGGGTAACTGAAGCTTTCTTT. Translation gives CASSLLNGVTEAFF.

The chain recombines TRBV19 with TRBJ1-4; no definite D call. V was pared by 10 bases and J by 3 bases, with 15 bases between. CDR3 length: 14 residues. Germline V gene lookup returns CDR1 LNHDA and CDR2 SQIVND (reference sequence). The CDR3 reads CATSQSGSNEKLFF. The CDR3 nucleotides read TGTGCCACCTCCCAGTCGGGTTCTAATGAAAAACTGTTTTTT.

The CDR3 DNA follows: TGTGCCAGCAGCCGGTCAGCGCAGAGCTCCTACGAGCAGTACTTC. Translating gives CASSRSAQSSYEQYF. The chain joins TRBV2 to TRBJ2-7; D is undetermined. This CDR3 has 15 residues. Trimming removed 6 bases from V and 0 bases from J, with 15 bases in between. Per the germline V gene, CDR1 is SNHLY and CDR2 is FYNNEI.

This clone was seen once. The chain employs TRBV30 and TRBJ1-5, with TRBD1 identical over 9 bases. The CDR3 is made up of 18 amino acids. Germline values: CDR1 GTSNPN, CDR2 SVGIG (reference sequence). Trimming cost V 2 bases and J 3 bases; bases outside gene matches: 14. The CDR3 is CAWSSGQRQGEYNQPQHF. In DNA, the CDR3 is TGTGCCTGGAGTTCCGGACAGAGACAGGGGGAGTACAATCAGCCCCAGCATTTT. Looking up the rest from reference TRBV30 and TRBJ1-5 gives the full variable domain: SQTIHQWPATLVQPVGSPLSLECTVEGTSNPNLYWYRQAAGRGLQLLFYSVGIGQISSEVPQNLSASRPQDRQFILSSKKLLLSDSGFYLCAWSSGQRQGEYNQPQHFGDGTRLSIL.

This clone was recorded many times. The chain links TRBV6-5 to TRBJ1-3, with TRBD1 identical over 8 bases. The CDR3 totals 15 residues. Germline V gene data show CDR1 as MNHEY and CDR2 as SVGAGI. V shed 6 bases, J shed 1 base, and the junction held 5 bases outside the gene matches. CDR3 DNA sequence: TGTGCCAGCAGGGTGACAGGGGTGTCTGGAAACACCATATATTTT. The encoded protein is CASRVTGVSGNTIYF.